This T cell receptor (beta chain) appears in the sequencing data of a study of long-term antiretroviral therapy in people with HIV. From germline, CDR1 is LGHNA and CDR2 YNFKEQ. Between the trimmed V and J ends, which lost 4 bases and 1 base, there was a span of 8 bases. The CDR3 contains 14 residues. The sample holds a few counts of this clone. It was version v3.0 of the immunoSEQ assay that was run at survey level. Profiled with immunoSEQ multiplex PCR; TCRdb holds only in-frame clones, not every one. The repertoire holds over 30,000 clones, over 70% seen once, with roughly 8.2% in the top ten. The sequence derives from a woman between 50 and 59 years old with HIV. The sequencing used unsorted PBMCs, collected 3.1 years after starting antiretroviral therapy. The chain uses TRBV4-2 and TRBJ1-5; no definite D call. The CDR3: CASSLLDSNQPQHF. The CDR3 coding sequence is TGTGCCAGCAGCCTTCTGGACAGCAATCAGCCCCAGCATTTT.